One and the same sample provided the 29 T cell receptor beta chains below, sequenced in a study of preoperative IRX-2 immunotherapy in early breast cancer. Treatment specified: preoperative locoregional IRX-2 cytokine immunotherapy. The protocol was immunoSEQ multiplex PCR, while the TCRdb copy is restricted to in-frame clones and leaves out a portion. The data hold approximately 38,000 clones, with around four fifths observed a single time. The sequences come from lymph node tissue, collected after IRX-2 immunotherapy. These TCRs come from a human donor with breast cancer.

Concerning this clone: The junction and the germline gene differ at one end; a read error may be behind it. The V and J genes are TRBV7-6 and TRBJ2-1; possible D gene TRBD1, 6 bases. In germline, CDR1 is SGHVS, CDR2 FNYEAQ. There are 15 residues in the CDR3. The DNA for the CDR3 is TGTGCTAGCAGCTTAAATACAGGGAACCACAATGAGCAGTTCTTC. Protein sequence: CASSLNTGNHNEQFF.

The J gene is TRBJ2-2, the V gene TRBV5-1; D possibly uses TRBD1 or TRBD2 (5 bases each). Germline CDR1 and CDR2: SGHRS and YFSETQ. The germline V and J ends were trimmed by 5 bases and 8 bases, with 16 bases remaining between them. The length of the CDR3 is 14 residues. This chain's CDR3 is CASRVRDLTGELFF. The CDR3 DNA follows: TGCGCCAGCAGGGTGAGGGACCTAACAGGGGAGCTGTTTTTT.

The V gene is TRBV25-1, the J gene TRBJ2-7; weak D call: TRBD2 (6 bases). This CDR3 is built from 13 residues. The V gene's germline CDR1 is MGHDK and CDR2 SYGVNS. V lost 5 bases and J lost 6, with 14 bases in between. CDR3 in amino acids: CASSRGGSSEQYF. In DNA, the CDR3 is TGTGCCAGCAGTCGAGGAGGGTCGAGCGAGCAGTACTTC.

The J gene is TRBJ2-3, the V gene TRBV28, with a tentative D call TRBD2 (5 bases). The CDR3 is 16 amino acids. Trimming pared 6 bases from V and 2 bases from J, leaving 18 bases between. Germline loops: CDR1 MDHEN, CDR2 SYDVKM. The CDR3 loop is CASSQGGGWTTDTQYF. CDR3 DNA sequence: TGTGCCAGCAGCCAAGGCGGCGGGTGGACCACAGATACGCAGTATTTT.

The rearrangement links TRBV23-1 to TRBJ1-3; D is ambiguous. TRBV23-1 belongs to the ORF category, with a function that is uncertain. V was cut by 6 bases and J by 0 bases, with 21 bases left in between. This CDR3 is built from 18 residues. This chain's CDR3 is CASSQDARASYSGNTIYF. For the CDR3, the DNA is TGCGCCAGCAGCCAAGATGCAAGGGCCAGTTACTCTGGAAACACCATATATTTT.

The CDR3 protein is CASSRTGSLAEKLFF. The DNA for the CDR3 is TGTGCCAGCAGCAGGACAGGGAGCCTTGCTGAAAAACTGTTTTTT. The chain uses TRBV28 and TRBJ1-4; TRBD1 aligns across 8 bases. V lost 6 bases and J lost 7; bases outside the gene matches: 10. Germline CDR1 reads MDHEN; CDR2 reads SYDVKM. The CDR3 runs to 15 residues.

V and J are TRBV19 and TRBJ2-5, with TRBD1 identical over 9 bases. The J segment lost 6 bases and the V segment lost 5 bases, leaving 7 bases of the junction unmatched. The CDR3 covers 14 residues. Germline CDR1 LNHDA, CDR2 SQIVND (reference sequence). The CDR3, as DNA: TGTGCCAGTAGTGCACAGGGGGCTTCAAAGACCCAGTACTTC. This encodes CASSAQGASKTQYF.

V gene TRBV28 combines with J gene TRBJ2-3; 9 nucleotides line up with TRBD1. Germline CDR1 MDHEN, CDR2 SYDVKM. Losses at the gene ends were 0 bases for V and 5 bases for J; bases not matched to a gene: 3. CDR3 length: 15 residues. The CDR3 DNA reads TGTGCCAGCAGTTTATGGGGACAGGGACAAGATACGCAGTATTTT. This codes for CASSLWGQGQDTQYF.

The V gene is TRBV23-1, the J gene TRBJ1-2; 7 nucleotides align to TRBD1. TRBV23-1 is annotated as an ORF whose role is uncertain. With V trimmed by 0 bases and J by 3 bases, 4 bases remained unmatched. The CDR3 totals 15 residues. Here the CDR3 reads CASSQSVQGDYGYTF. The CDR3 DNA reads TGCGCCAGCAGTCAATCGGTTCAGGGGGACTATGGCTACACCTTC.

The J gene is TRBJ1-3, the V gene TRBV5-1; unclear D gene. In germline, CDR1 is SGHRS, CDR2 YFSETQ. Trimming left V 1 base short and J 0 bases short, with 5 bases between. CDR3 length: 14 residues. In DNA form, the CDR3 reads TGCGCCAGCAGCTTGCTGGGCTCTGGAAACACCATATATTTT. Its protein is CASSLLGSGNTIYF.

The chain is built from TRBV5-1 and TRBJ1-1, with unresolved D. V was trimmed by 0 bases and J by 1 base, leaving 13 bases between them. The CDR3 is 16 amino acids. Looked up from germline, CDR1 is SGHRS and CDR2 is YFSETQ. The CDR3 is CASSLAPRPGNTEAFF. Written as DNA, the CDR3 is TGCGCCAGCAGCTTGGCTCCTAGGCCGGGGAACACTGAAGCTTTCTTT.

The genes are TRBV11-3 and TRBJ1-6; 7 bases fit TRBD1. Germline loops: CDR1 SGHNT, CDR2 YENEEA. The CDR3 runs 14 residues. Trimming removed 5 bases from V and 9 bases from J; junction bases left unmatched: 7. The CDR3 coding sequence is TGTGCCAGCAGCCCCCCGGGACAGACTTCACCCCTCCACTTT. Its translation is CASSPPGQTSPLHF.

V usage is TRBV19 and J usage is TRBJ2-3; either TRBD1 or TRBD2 may supply D (5 bases each). The CDR3 loop spans 13 amino acids. V shed 4 bases and J shed 6 bases, with 11 bases lying between them. CDR1 is LNHDA, CDR2 SQIVND, per germline (reference sequence). The CDR3 nucleotides are TGTGCCAGTAGTACGGATCGGGACGATACGCAGTATTTT. Amino acid sequence: CASSTDRDDTQYF.

The V and J genes are TRBV11-3 and TRBJ2-5; 13 nucleotides line up with TRBD2. Germline CDR1 reads SGHNT; CDR2 reads YENEEA. V was pared by 5 bases and J by 5 bases, with 11 bases of the junction left unmatched. CDR3 length: 17 amino acids. CDR3 protein: CASSLRTSGGGSETQYF. The CDR3 nucleotides are TGTGCCAGCAGCCTCCGGACTAGCGGGGGCGGTAGTGAGACCCAGTACTTC.

This chain joins TRBV19 and TRBJ1-4; TRBD1 matches at 7 bases. CDR3 length: 15 residues. Per the germline V gene, CDR1 is LNHDA and CDR2 is SQIVND (reference sequence). The ends lost 4 bases at V and 0 bases at J; junction bases unmatched: 2. CDR3: CASSTGQATNEKLFF. The CDR3 DNA reads as TGTGCCAGTAGTACCGGACAGGCAACTAATGAAAAACTGTTTTTT.

In this sample, this clone turned up once. The J gene is TRBJ1-6, the V gene TRBV30, with no clear D. This CDR3 has 13 residues. V lost 5 bases and J 4 bases, leaving 9 bases between the germline ends. The germline CDR1 and CDR2 sequences are GTSNPN and SVGIG (reference sequence). The CDR3 here is CAWADFYNSPLHF. CDR3 in DNA: TGTGCCTGGGCTGACTTTTATAATTCACCCCTCCACTTT.

CDR3 in amino acids: CASSFLAGEGTYEQYF. The CDR3 DNA reads TGTGCCAGCAGTTTTTTAGCGGGGGAAGGGACCTACGAGCAGTACTTC. V is TRBV11-3 and J is TRBJ2-7; the match to TRBD2 covers 9 bases. The CDR3 consists of 16 residues. V gave up 6 bases and J gave up 2 bases; unmatched junction bases: 11. Germline V gene sequence: CDR1 SGHNT, CDR2 YENEEA.

The chain employs TRBV6-8 and TRBJ1-4; no firm D call. The germline V and J ends were trimmed by 7 bases and 8 bases, with 14 bases remaining between them. The CDR3 has 13 residues. In germline, CDR1 is MNHGY, CDR2 SAAAGT. Written as DNA, the CDR3 is TGTGCCAGCAACTACGGCCACCCGGAAAAACTGTTTTTT. Encoded protein: CASNYGHPEKLFF.

The chain couples TRBV10-2 to TRBJ2-7, with a tentative D call TRBD2 (5 bases). Between the trimmed V and J ends, which lost 4 bases and 3 bases, there was a span of 13 bases. Looked up from germline, CDR1 is WSHSY and CDR2 is SAAADI. This CDR3 comprises 14 residues. Here the CDR3 reads CASSVAGINYEQYF. The CDR3 nucleotides are TGCGCCAGCAGTGTAGCCGGGATCAACTACGAGCAGTACTTC.

The chain recombines TRBV11-3 with TRBJ1-1, with a tentative D call TRBD1 (6 bases). Germline CDR1 reads SGHNT; CDR2 reads YENEEA. V was clipped by 4 bases and J by 0 bases, with 12 bases between them. The CDR3 is made up of 15 amino acids. The CDR3 sequence is CASSYRDTVNTEAFF. CDR3 sequence (DNA): TGTGCCAGCAGCTACCGGGACACGGTGAACACTGAAGCTTTCTTT.

The genes are TRBV14 and TRBJ2-7; D gene unclear. The CDR3 covers 11 residues. The germline V gene has CDR1 SGHDN and CDR2 FVKESK. The ends were cut back, 8 bases at V and 3 bases at J, with 8 bases in the middle. The CDR3: CASLSYYEQYF. CDR3 nucleotide sequence: TGTGCCAGCCTGTCCTACTACGAGCAGTACTTC.

In its sample, this clone was seen once. The chain is built from TRBV19 and TRBJ1-3; 9 nucleotides align to TRBD1. V trimming: 1 base; J trimming: 2 bases; junction bases outside the gene matches: 3. The CDR3 contains 16 residues. Germline CDR1 LNHDA, CDR2 SQIVND (reference sequence). The CDR3 sequence is CASSIGRQGAGNTIYF. CDR3 coding DNA: TGTGCCAGTAGTATAGGAAGACAGGGGGCTGGAAACACCATATATTTT.

The chain employs TRBV30 and TRBJ1-2; D remains ambiguous. V lost 2 bases and J lost 8, with 9 bases in between. This CDR3 comprises 11 residues. In germline, CDR1 is GTSNPN, CDR2 SVGIG (reference sequence). The CDR3 DNA reads as TGTGCCTGGAGTCCAGGTAAAGGCTACACCTTC. The encoded protein is CAWSPGKGYTF.

A word on this clone: The junction does not match germline at one end; this may be a read error. The V gene is TRBV6-8, the J gene TRBJ1-3, with 9 bases lining up with TRBD1. CDR3 size: 16 residues. Germline values: CDR1 MNHGY, CDR2 SAAAGT. The CDR3 protein is CAISAGQGSSGNTIYF. In DNA form, the CDR3 reads TGTGCCATCAGTGCAGGACAGGGGAGCTCTGGAAACACCATATATTTT.

The chain carries TRBV18 and TRBJ1-2, with TRBD1 matching 7 bases. Trimming cost V 2 bases and J 6 bases; bases outside gene matches: 12. CDR3 length: 16 amino acids. Germline-derived CDR1 and CDR2 are KGHSH and LQKENI. The CDR3 here is CASSPTPRGIQDGYTF. In DNA, the CDR3 is TGTGCCAGCTCACCAACGCCCAGGGGGATTCAAGATGGCTACACCTTC.

This chain joins TRBV6-8 and TRBJ2-7, with 8 positions matching TRBD1. The trim removed 7 bases at V and 1 base at J, leaving 6 bases unmatched. Looked up from germline, CDR1 is MNHGY and CDR2 is SAAAGT. The CDR3 runs 14 residues. The CDR3 reads CASTQGARSYEQYF. The CDR3 region has the DNA TGTGCCAGCACCCAGGGGGCTCGGTCCTACGAGCAGTACTTC.

The gene calls are TRBV28 and TRBJ1-2, with D uncertain. This CDR3 has 12 amino acids. CDR1 and CDR2 (germline): MDHEN, SYDVKM. The V end lost 5 bases, the J end lost 5 bases, and 9 bases lay between the germline ends. As DNA, the CDR3 is TGTGCCAGCAGTCCACGTCTTTATGGCTACACCTTC. It translates to CASSPRLYGYTF.

The rearrangement joins TRBV18 to TRBJ1-1; 9 bases are a match to TRBD1. Germline CDR1 KGHSH, CDR2 LQKENI. CDR3 length: 15 amino acids. V shed 3 bases and J 1 base; nucleotides not matched to a gene: 3. The CDR3 loop reads CASSPLTGGNTEAFF. The CDR3 nucleotides are TGTGCCAGCTCACCCCTGACAGGGGGGAACACTGAAGCTTTCTTT.

The chain links TRBV10-1 to TRBJ2-7, with D possibly being TRBD1 (6 bases). The germline gives CDR1 WNHNN, CDR2 SYGVQD (reference sequence). With 4 bases removed from V and 0 bases from J, the gap between germline ends came to 10 bases. CDR3 size: 14 residues. The CDR3, as DNA: TGCGCCAGCAGTGCAGGGGTTAACTCCTACGAGCAGTACTTC. Protein product: CASSAGVNSYEQYF.